This paragraph covers one TCR beta chain sequence. These data belong to a study of blood T cell repertoires in COVID-19. Study in general: Acute-phase and convalescent COVID-19 samples originated in the United States, Italy and Spain. T cells, B-cell-depleted T cells, or PBMCs supplied cDNA or gDNA.

In the authors' methods: The assay estimated nucleated cells by amplifying reference gene primers. Clones were read by immunoSEQ multiplex PCR, and TCRdb kept only the in-frame ones, dropping some. Clone size and V and J calls were adopted from that table, with D and trimming inferred from the DNA. The table shows a few hundred thousand clones, with approximately 90% occurring only once. Germline loops: CDR1 KGHSH, CDR2 LQKENI. CDR3 length: 17 amino acids. J lost 6 bases, V lost 3 bases, and 14 bases had no gene match. Sample: peripheral blood. The sequence was collected from a man aged 25-40 years with acute or convalescent COVID-19. The gene calls are TRBV18 and TRBJ2-1, with 7 positions matching TRBD2. In DNA, the CDR3 is TGTGCCAGCTCACCCCTGGCAGGGAGGGTTGTCAGCAATGAGCAGTTCTTC. Its translation: CASSPLAGRVVSNEQFF.